This TCR beta chain was documented in a study of blood T cell repertoires in COVID-19 (dated by TCRdb to 2019 to 2021). For context, the study as a whole: Collaborator samples came from the United States, Italy and Spain and covered acute and convalescent phases of COVID-19. The prospective study material was composed of cDNA or gDNA derived from T cells, B-cell-depleted T cells, or PBMCs. The sample metadata nearly always contained a de-identified subject ID, COVID-19 status, age in years and sex. Deeply sampled blood TCRbeta repertoires from subjects exposed to, actively infected with, or recovered from COVID-19 were included in the dataset. Where available, HLA class I and class II types were taken from metadata supplied by the sample provider and were not determined by assay-based typing. The repertoires were made available in a free public database intended to serve as a resource for research on the immune response to SARS-CoV-2. Samples came from the ongoing ImmuneRACE study (first 160 participants) plus 1,254 subjects from 6 global collaborators.

Beyond this particular receptor, the publication reports: How much clinical and demographic metadata was included differed by source and by participant, and the metadata was provided uncurated.

Clipping removes 6 bases from V and 3 bases from J, with 1 as the unmatched junction base count. The cysteine opens and the phenylalanine closes a CDR3 of 13 amino acids. Only the CDR3 portion is preserved as DNA: 39 bases, with reading frame beginning at the first base. About this clone itself: Its antigen specificity is not known. Base qualities are not recorded, but no much larger clone differs from it by a single base.

One collaborating source in Seattle enrolled patients while the patients were actively infected and followed the patients over time throughout the course of disease. Whole blood was collected in K2EDTA tubes by collaborating institutions according to the institutions' own protocols. Collaborator samples were shipped for TCRbeta analysis as frozen whole blood, isolated PBMCs, or DNA extracted from either sample type. The immunoSEQ Assay, a bias-controlled multiplex PCR, was used to amplify TCRbeta CDR3 regions from genomic DNA. The study's own analysis went as follows. The number of nucleated cells in each sample was estimated by amplification of reference gene primers within the assay. To quantify the absolute abundance of each unique TCRbeta CDR3 rearrangement, sequence reads were collapsed and filtered. For each sample, productive Simpson clonality was calculated as the square root of Simpson's diversity index over productive rearrangements. This is the immuneACCESS table as TCRdb keeps it, with only in-frame sequences that have V and J called. A part of the clones is gone; compared with another copy, unresolved V genes explain less than half, and the rest is unexplained. D and trimming come from the DNA, and the V and J calls and clone size come from that table. For this sample the table gives under 200,000 clones, of which about 85% were detected only once. Approximately 5.4% of the sample goes to the ten largest clones.

This receptor was taken from a woman in her forties or fifties with COVID-19, enrolled during active disease. The material sequenced was peripheral blood. The receptor chain draws on TRBV5-3 and TRBJ2-5; TRBD1 matches 11 bases in the middle. TRBV5-3 is placed among ORFs of uncertain function. This receptor has the CDR3 CARKGQGEETQYF. In nucleotides, the sequence is TGTGCCAGAAAGGGACAGGGGGAAGAGACCCAGTACTTC.